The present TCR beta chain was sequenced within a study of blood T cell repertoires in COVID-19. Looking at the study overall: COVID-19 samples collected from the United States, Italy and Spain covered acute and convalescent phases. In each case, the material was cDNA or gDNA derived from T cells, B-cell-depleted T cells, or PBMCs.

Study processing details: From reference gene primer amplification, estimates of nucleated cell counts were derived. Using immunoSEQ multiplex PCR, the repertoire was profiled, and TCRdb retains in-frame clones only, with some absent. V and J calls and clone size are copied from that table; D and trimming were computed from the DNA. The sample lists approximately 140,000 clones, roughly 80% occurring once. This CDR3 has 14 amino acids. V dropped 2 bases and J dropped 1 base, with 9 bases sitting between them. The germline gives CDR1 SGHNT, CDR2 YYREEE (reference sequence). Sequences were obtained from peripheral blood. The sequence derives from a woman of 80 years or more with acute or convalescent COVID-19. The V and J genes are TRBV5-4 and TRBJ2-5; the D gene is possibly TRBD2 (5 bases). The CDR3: CASSFQLAQETQYF. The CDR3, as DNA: TGTGCCAGCAGCTTTCAGCTAGCCCAAGAGACCCAGTACTTC.